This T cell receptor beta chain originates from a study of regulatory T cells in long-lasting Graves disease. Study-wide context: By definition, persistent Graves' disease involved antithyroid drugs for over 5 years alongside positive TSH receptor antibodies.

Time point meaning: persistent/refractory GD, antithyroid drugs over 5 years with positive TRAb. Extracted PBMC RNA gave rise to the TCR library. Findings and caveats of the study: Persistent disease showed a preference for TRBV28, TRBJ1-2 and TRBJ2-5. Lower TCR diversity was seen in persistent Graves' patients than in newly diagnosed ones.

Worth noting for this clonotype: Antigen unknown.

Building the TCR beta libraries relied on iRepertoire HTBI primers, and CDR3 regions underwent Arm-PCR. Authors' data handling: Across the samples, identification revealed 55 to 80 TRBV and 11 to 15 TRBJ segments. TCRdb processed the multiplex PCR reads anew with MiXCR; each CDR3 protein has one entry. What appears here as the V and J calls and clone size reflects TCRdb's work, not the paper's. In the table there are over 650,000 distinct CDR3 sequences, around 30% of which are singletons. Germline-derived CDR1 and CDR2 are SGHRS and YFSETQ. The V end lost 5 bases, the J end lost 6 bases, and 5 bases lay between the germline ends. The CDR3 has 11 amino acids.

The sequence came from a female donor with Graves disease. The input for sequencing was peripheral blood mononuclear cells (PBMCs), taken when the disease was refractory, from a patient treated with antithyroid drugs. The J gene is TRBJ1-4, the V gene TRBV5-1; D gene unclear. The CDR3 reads CASSKDEKLFF. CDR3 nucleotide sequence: TGCGCCAGCAGTAAAGATGAAAAACTGTTTTTT.